The rows below give T cell receptor beta chains drawn from one sample of a study of T cells in Graves' hyperthyroidism and ophthalmopathy. MiXCR, run by TCRdb on the multiplex PCR reads, gives a single entry per CDR3 protein. This sample yields about 380,000 distinct CDR3 sequences, of which roughly 14% are seen a single time; approximately 11% belongs to the top ten. The sample was blood. The receptors originated from a woman aged 60-70 years with Graves' hyperthyroidism. CDR3s include the opening cysteine and the closing phenylalanine or tryptophan. The D gene is left open where the match is weak. Clone size is not always given. Where it is, it says once, few, many or a class for expanded clones.

V gene	J gene	clone size	D gene	CDR3 protein	CDR3 DNA
TRBV20-1	TRBJ1-1	many	-	CSAEVGGTEAFF	TGCAGTGCCGAGGTCGGGGGCACTGAAGCTTTCTTT
TRBV11-2	TRBJ1-3	many	-	CASSSRAPGNTIYF	TGTGCCAGCAGCTCGCGGGCTCCTGGAAACACCATATATTTT
TRBV11-2	TRBJ2-4	many	-	CASSFSGAKNIQYF	TGTGCCAGCAGCTTTAGCGGAGCCAAAAACATTCAGTACTTC
TRBV5-1	TRBJ2-5	few	TRBD2	CASSLGGTSGGQQETQYF	TGCGCCAGCAGCTTGGGCGGGACTAGCGGGGGTCAGCAAGAGACCCAGTACTTC
TRBV4-2	TRBJ2-1	many	-	CASSRLGTNSYNEQFF	TGTGCCAGCAGCCGACTGGGGACCAACTCCTACAATGAGCAGTTCTTC
TRBV5-1	TRBJ2-7	many	TRBD2	CASSLVTSGRREQYF	TGCGCCAGCAGCTTGGTAACTAGCGGGAGGAGAGAGCAGTACTTC
TRBV28	TRBJ1-1	many	-	CASSLGGWDTEAFF	TGTGCCAGCAGTTTAGGGGGGTGGGACACTGAAGCTTTCTTT
TRBV7-9	TRBJ2-1	many	-	CASSFRPGGLRPDEQFF	TGTGCCAGCAGCTTTCGCCCTGGGGGGCTCCGTCCGGATGAGCAGTTCTTC
TRBV11-3	TRBJ2-7	many	-	CASSPRASSGEQYF	TGTGCCAGCAGCCCCCGGGCCTCCTCCGGAGAGCAGTACTTC
TRBV19	TRBJ1-1	-	-	CASSGPRVSPPPNTEAFF	TGTGCCAGTAGTGGCCCCAGGGTATCCCCACCACCGAACACTGAAGCTTTCTTT
TRBV5-5	TRBJ2-7	-	-	CASSRRGGFEEQYF	TGTGCCAGCAGCCGCCGGGGTGGGTTTGAAGAGCAGTACTTC
TRBV14	TRBJ1-2	many	TRBD1	CASSQGTGGSGYTF	TGTGCCAGCAGCCAGGGAACAGGGGGCTCGGGCTACACCTTC
TRBV10-3	TRBJ1-1	-	-	CASEDGGNTEAFF	TGTGCCTCGGAGGACGGAGGGAACACTGAAGCTTTCTTT